This is a list of T cell receptor beta chains from one sample in a study of cytomegalovirus exposure and HLA in healthy donors. Here immunoSEQ multiplex PCR was the method, and the copy in TCRdb shows in-frame clones only, minus some. The sample has 70,000 or so clones, just over 85% seen once. The sample taken for sequencing was PBMCs. The receptor source for this set is a woman under 40 in good health and CMV-seronegative. The CDR3 runs from the conserved cysteine through the conserved F or W. Each record gives: D gene, J gene, clone size, CDR3 length, V gene, CDR3 protein, CDR3 DNA. D genes are given only for firm matches. Where a row states a size, it is once, few, many or the class of an expanded clone; other rows omit it.

>-|TRBJ1-2|once|16|TRBV28
CASSLLMSSGGYGYTF
TGTGCCAGCAGTTTATTAATGAGCTCGGGGGGCTATGGCTACACCTTC
>TRBD1|TRBJ1-2|-|15|TRBV7-9
CASSLEPRGTYGYTF
TGTGCCAGCAGCTTAGAACCCAGGGGGACCTATGGCTACACCTTC
>-|TRBJ2-5|-|15|TRBV5-1
CASSPEGSHQETQYF
TGCGCCAGCAGCCCCGAGGGAAGTCACCAAGAGACCCAGTACTTC
>TRBD1|TRBJ2-1|-|12|TRBV13
CASSLAGGEQFF
TGTGCCAGCAGCTTAGCAGGGGGTGAGCAGTTCTTC
>TRBD1|TRBJ2-1|-|13|TRBV7-3
CASSPGTGVTQFF
TGTGCCAGCAGCCCCGGGACAGGGGTTACCCAGTTCTTC
>TRBD2|TRBJ2-7|-|17|TRBV5-8
CASSLGLGLAGVNEQYF
TGTGCCAGCAGCTTGGGGTTAGGACTAGCGGGAGTAAACGAGCAGTACTTC
>TRBD1|TRBJ2-7|-|13|TRBV6-1
CASSAGTVYEQYF
TGTGCCAGCAGCGCCGGGACAGTATACGAGCAGTACTTC
>TRBD1|TRBJ2-3|few|12|TRBV5-1
CASTTGADTQYF
TGCGCCAGCACCACAGGGGCAGATACGCAGTATTTT
>TRBD1|TRBJ1-1|few|15|TRBV6-6
CASSYPTGGETEAFF
TGTGCCAGCAGTTACCCCACAGGGGGGGAGACTGAAGCTTTCTTT
>TRBD1|TRBJ1-5|-|14|TRBV6-4
CASSATGGVQPQHF
TGTGCCAGCAGTGCCACAGGGGGCGTTCAGCCCCAGCATTTT
>-|TRBJ1-1|few|16|TRBV5-4
CASSGEGTRLNTEAFF
TGTGCCAGCAGCGGTGAGGGTACCAGACTGAACACTGAAGCTTTCTTT
>-|TRBJ1-2|-|14|TRBV15
CATSRGGDSYGYTF
TGTGCCACCAGTAGGGGAGGGGATTCATATGGCTACACCTTC
>TRBD2|TRBJ2-3|-|14|TRBV7-9
CASPAAGGGDTQYF
TGTGCCAGCCCCGCAGCGGGAGGCGGGGATACGCAGTATTTT
>TRBD2|TRBJ2-7|-|14|TRBV28
CASSSSGSSYEQYF
TGTGCCAGCAGTTCTAGCGGGAGCTCCTACGAGCAGTACTTC
>TRBD1|TRBJ2-7|-|15|TRBV7-8
CASSDLPTGIYEQYF
TGTGCCAGCAGCGACCTCCCGACAGGGATCTACGAGCAGTACTTC
>-|TRBJ2-2|few|15|TRBV19
CASSPQGGNTGELFF
TGTGCCAGTAGTCCCCAGGGTGGTAACACCGGGGAGCTGTTTTTT
>TRBD1|TRBJ1-1|-|15|TRBV4-1
CASSQEGGSWTEAFF
TGCGCCAGCAGCCAAGAAGGGGGCTCATGGACTGAAGCTTTCTTT
>TRBD1|TRBJ1-2|-|16|TRBV6-1
CASSEVWGQGANGYTF
TGTGCCAGCAGTGAAGTTTGGGGACAGGGGGCGAATGGCTACACCTTC
>TRBD1|TRBJ1-2|-|15|TRBV7-2
CASSPQGTGNYGYTF
TGTGCCAGCAGCCCCCAAGGGACAGGCAACTATGGCTACACCTTC
>TRBD1|TRBJ2-5|-|18|TRBV7-9
CASSLNWLSDRDQETQYF
TGTGCCAGCAGCTTAAACTGGCTCTCGGACAGGGATCAAGAGACCCAGTACTTC
>TRBD1|TRBJ2-7|-|17|TRBV10-1
CASSEAGLDRGLYEQYF
TGCGCCAGCAGTGAGGCCGGTTTGGACAGGGGGCTTTACGAGCAGTACTTC
>-|TRBJ2-3|-|13|TRBV11-3
CASRGRGTDTQYF
TGTGCCAGCCGTGGCAGGGGCACAGATACGCAGTATTTT
>-|TRBJ1-4|few|16|TRBV4-1
CASSQGSGEFNEKLFF
TGCGCCAGCAGCCAAGGCTCGGGGGAGTTTAATGAAAAACTGTTTTTT
>-|TRBJ1-1|-|15|TRBV6-5
CASSYSTVMNTEAFF
TGTGCCAGCAGTTACTCGACAGTGATGAACACTGAAGCTTTCTTT
>TRBD1|TRBJ1-1|-|13|TRBV18
CASSPTGFTEAFF
TGTGCCAGCTCACCGACAGGGTTCACTGAAGCTTTCTTT
>TRBD2|TRBJ2-5|-|14|TRBV7-2
CASSPGRAQETQYF
TGTGCCAGCAGCCCAGGGAGGGCGCAAGAGACCCAGTACTTC
>-|TRBJ2-3|-|15|TRBV7-6
CASSPLAGLADTQYF
TGTGCCAGCAGTCCTCTGGCGGGACTCGCAGATACGCAGTATTTT
>TRBD2|TRBJ2-5|-|17|TRBV12-5
CASGLVRLAGEPETQYF
TGTGCTAGTGGTTTGGTACGACTAGCGGGAGAACCAGAGACCCAGTACTTC
>TRBD2|TRBJ2-1|once|13|TRBV29-1
CSVEESGRYEQFF
TGCAGCGTTGAGGAAAGCGGGAGGTATGAGCAGTTCTTC
>-|TRBJ2-7|-|13|TRBV29-1
CSVEGDGSYEQYF
TGCAGCGTTGAAGGCGACGGGTCCTACGAGCAGTACTTC
>-|TRBJ1-1|-|13|TRBV7-9
CASSFEGVSEAFF
TGTGCCAGCAGCTTCGAGGGAGTTTCTGAAGCTTTCTTT
>-|TRBJ2-7|-|12|TRBV14
CASSPTFYEQYF
TGTGCCAGCAGCCCTACTTTCTACGAGCAGTACTTC
>-|TRBJ2-7|-|13|TRBV5-1
CASSLEWSGEQYF
TGCGCCAGCAGCTTGGAGTGGTCGGGCGAGCAGTACTTC
>-|TRBJ2-7|-|14|TRBV10-3
CAITPAEGQREQYF
TGTGCCATCACCCCGGCGGAAGGACAGCGCGAGCAGTACTTC
>TRBD1|TRBJ2-5|-|11|TRBV6-6
CASTGGETQYF
TGTGCCAGTACAGGGGGGGAGACCCAGTACTTC
>-|TRBJ1-3|-|14|TRBV11-2
CASSFGGAGNTIYF
TGTGCCAGCAGCTTCGGCGGAGCTGGAAACACCATATATTTT
>TRBD1|TRBJ2-7|-|13|TRBV5-1
CARGGTGGYEQYF
TGCGCCAGGGGCGGGACAGGGGGCTACGAGCAGTACTTC